This T cell receptor beta chain emerged from a study of T cell changes during pregnancy in multiple sclerosis. This table comes from immunoSEQ multiplex PCR, and its TCRdb copy is limited to in-frame clones, with some not included. Among around 80,000 clones listed, around 92% were seen once. CDR1 is LGHNA, CDR2 YNFKEQ, per germline. Trimming at V came to 0 bases and at J to 3 bases, leaving 15 bases not matched to a gene. CDR3 length: 20 amino acids. The J gene is TRBJ2-5, the V gene TRBV4-2; 11 bases align to TRBD2. Sequences were derived from peripheral blood, sampled before pregnancy. The sequence was obtained from a female donor with multiple sclerosis, enrolled in a pregnancy study. CDR3 sequence: CASSQDPLAGGRLVEETQYF. The CDR3, as DNA: TGTGCCAGCAGCCAAGATCCCCTAGCGGGAGGACGTTTGGTAGAAGAGACCCAGTACTTC.